The 31 T cell receptor beta chains given below trace back to one sample, sequenced in a study of cytomegalovirus exposure and HLA in healthy donors. 13 Jbeta primers and 60 Vbeta primers were used for the PCR. Here immunoSEQ multiplex PCR was the method, and the copy in TCRdb shows in-frame clones only, minus some. The sample lists more than 95,000 clones; roughly 74% were seen once. Material for sequencing was PBMCs. The receptor source for this set is a woman between 50 and 59 years old in good health and CMV-seropositive.

A few counts support this clone. V gene TRBV30 combines with J gene TRBJ2-6; the match to TRBD2 covers 7 bases. The CDR3 loop spans 16 amino acids. The ends lost 0 bases at V and 0 bases at J; junction bases unmatched: 2. Germline V CDR1 and CDR2: GTSNPN, SVGIG (reference sequence). CDR3 amino acids: CAWSVGGGSGANVLTF. The CDR3, as DNA: TGTGCCTGGAGTGTAGGCGGGGGCTCTGGGGCCAACGTCCTGACTTTC.

This chain links TRBV2 with TRBJ1-1, with TRBD1 matching 9 bases. CDR3 length: 15 amino acids. CDR1 SNHLY and CDR2 FYNNEI come from the germline V gene. After removal of 6 bases from V and 4 bases from J, the junction contained 9 bases not matched to a gene. The DNA of the CDR3 is TGTGCCAGCAGCCGAACCGGGACAGGGCCCACTGAAGCTTTCTTT. Residues: CASSRTGTGPTEAFF.

The rearrangement links TRBV4-1 to TRBJ2-3, with 12 positions matching TRBD2. This CDR3 is built from 18 residues. Germline V CDR1 and CDR2: MGHRA, YSYEKL. V was pared by 4 bases and J by 0 bases, with 8 bases of the junction left unmatched. The CDR3 bases are TGCGCCAGCAGCCTCCGACTAGCGGGGGTTTCTAGCACAGATACGCAGTATTTT. Translated, it gives CASSLRLAGVSSTDTQYF.

This clone was observed a few times. The gene calls are TRBV6-5 and TRBJ2-7; no firm D call. This CDR3 is 13 amino acids long. The ends were cut back, 2 bases at V and 6 bases at J, with 11 bases in the middle. The germline V gene encodes CDR1 MNHEY and CDR2 SVGAGI. CDR3 residues: CASSYRRPGEQYF. The CDR3 DNA reads TGTGCCAGCAGTTACCGACGGCCGGGCGAGCAGTACTTC.

This sequence joins TRBV15 and TRBJ2-5; 7 bases align to TRBD1. The J segment lost 1 base and the V segment lost 2 bases, leaving 4 bases of the junction unmatched. This CDR3 region has 15 residues. Germline CDR1 LNHNV, CDR2 YYDKDF (reference sequence). The CDR3 reads CATSRSRTGQETQYF. The CDR3 DNA sequence: TGTGCCACCAGCAGATCCAGGACAGGCCAAGAGACCCAGTACTTC.

The chain carries TRBV9 and TRBJ1-6; D remains unclear. The CDR3 is made up of 14 amino acids. The germline gives CDR1 SGDLS, CDR2 YYNGEE. Trimming shortened V by 5 bases and J by 1 base, and 7 bases separated the two germline ends. Here the CDR3 DNA reads TGTGCCAGCAGGGAGGGTTCCTATAATTCACCCCTCCACTTT. Protein sequence: CASREGSYNSPLHF.

The chain has TRBV2 and TRBJ1-5; the D gene is possibly TRBD1 (6 bases). The CDR3 loop spans 14 amino acids. The V end was cut by 2 bases, the J end by 7 bases, with 12 bases between. Per germline, CDR1 SNHLY and CDR2 FYNNEI. Here the CDR3 reads CASSEIGQSQPQHF. The CDR3 DNA reads as TGTGCCAGCAGTGAAATTGGACAGTCCCAGCCCCAGCATTTT.

This clone came up a few times. V usage is TRBV7-2 and J usage is TRBJ1-6; D not resolved. Germline CDR1 reads SGHTA; CDR2 reads FQGNSA. This CDR3 comprises 13 residues. Trimming stripped 5 bases from V and 9 bases from J, with 11 bases between. The CDR3 loop is CASSKSRVSPLHF. The CDR3 region has the DNA TGTGCCAGCAGCAAAAGTCGGGTTTCACCCCTCCACTTT.

V usage is TRBV4-1 and J usage is TRBJ2-1, with D perhaps TRBD2 (6 bases). CDR3 length equals 16 residues. The germline CDR1 and CDR2 sequences are MGHRA and YSYEKL. The V end lost 1 base, the J end lost 1 base, and 11 bases lay between the germline ends. The CDR3 spells CASSQATSQSYNEQFF. The DNA of the CDR3 is TGCGCCAGCAGCCAAGCTACTAGCCAATCCTACAATGAGCAGTTCTTC.

In its sample, this clone was seen a few times. J is TRBJ2-5 and V is TRBV11-3, with D possibly TRBD1 on 6 matching bases. Germline assignment: CDR1 SGHNT and CDR2 YENEEA. Deletions cut 3 bases from V and 5 bases from J, with 19 bases between. CDR3 size: 16 residues. The CDR3: CASSLSTGDVEETQYF. The CDR3 DNA sequence: TGTGCCAGCAGCTTGTCGACAGGCGACGTGGAGGAGACCCAGTACTTC.

This clone showed up just a few times. The same CDR3 can be traced to other DNA sequences in this sample. The rearrangement links TRBV7-9 to TRBJ2-2; 10 bases map to TRBD1. Germline CDR1 is SEHNR and CDR2 is FQNEAQ (reference sequence). The V and J ends lost 5 bases and 6 bases, in that order; junction bases with no gene match: 6. The CDR3 runs 15 residues. This CDR3 is CASSPGQGISGELFF. CDR3 nucleotide sequence: TGTGCCAGCAGCCCGGGACAGGGGATCTCCGGGGAGCTGTTTTTT.

The chain joins TRBV21-1 to TRBJ2-5; the table gives TRBD1 as D, unverified against the DNA. TRBV21-1 is a documented pseudogene. CDR3 length: 16 residues. Here the CDR3 reads CASSKDNGQTQETQYF. CDR3 nucleotide sequence: TGTGCCAGCAGCAAAGACAATGGACAGACACAAGAGACCCAGTACTTC.

This clone was seen a few times. This chain links TRBV11-2 with TRBJ2-1; D is perhaps TRBD1 (6 bases). Deletions cut 5 bases from V and 4 bases from J, with 15 bases between. Germline loops: CDR1 SGHAT, CDR2 FQNNGV. The CDR3 has 15 amino acids. The CDR3, as DNA: TGTGCCAGCAGCCGCACAGGGCCAGTTTACAATGAGCAGTTCTTC. Its translation is CASSRTGPVYNEQFF.

The V gene is TRBV7-9, the J gene TRBJ1-1, with D unclear. The CDR3 covers 12 residues. Germline CDR1 and CDR2: SEHNR and FQNEAQ (reference sequence). The V end lost 3 bases, the J end lost 5 bases, and 7 bases lay between the germline ends. CDR3 residues: CASSFPRTEAFF. The CDR3 DNA is TGTGCCAGCAGCTTCCCCCGGACTGAAGCTTTCTTT.

The genes are TRBV5-5 and TRBJ1-2; no clear D gene. The germline V gene has CDR1 SGHKS and CDR2 YYEKEE (reference sequence). Trimming left V 0 bases short and J 0 bases short, with 15 bases between. The length of the CDR3 is 17 residues. This CDR3 is CASSLARGLIANYGYTF. The CDR3 DNA reads TGTGCCAGCAGCTTGGCCAGAGGGCTCATTGCTAACTATGGCTACACCTTC.

A few counts support this clone. The germline gene is not matched at one end of the junction; a read error may be the cause. The gene calls are TRBV7-9 and TRBJ1-6; D unresolved. The germline V gene has CDR1 SEHNR and CDR2 FQNEAQ (reference sequence). The CDR3 covers 16 residues. The CDR3 sequence: CSSSPDGSSYNSPLHF. Written as DNA, the CDR3 is TGTTCCAGCAGCCCAGACGGGAGCTCCTATAATTCACCCCTCCACTTT.

J is TRBJ2-2 and V is TRBV9, with D perhaps matching TRBD2 (6 bases). The CDR3 covers 16 residues. Trimming removed 0 bases at V and 4 bases at J, with 13 bases between. Germline V gives CDR1 SGDLS, CDR2 YYNGEE. The CDR3 here is CASSVGSGGATGELFF. DNA for the CDR3: TGTGCCAGCAGCGTAGGTTCCGGGGGAGCCACCGGGGAGCTGTTTTTT.

The rearrangement joins TRBV19 to TRBJ2-2, with 7 bases matching TRBD1. There are 14 residues in the CDR3. Germline V gene sequence: CDR1 LNHDA, CDR2 SQIVND (reference sequence). V trimming: 4 bases; J trimming: 6 bases; junction bases outside the gene matches: 5. The CDR3 loop reads CASSNYRGSGELFF. The CDR3 DNA reads TGTGCCAGTAGTAACTACAGGGGTTCCGGGGAGCTGTTTTTT.

The chain couples TRBV19 to TRBJ2-3; D possibly corresponds to TRBD1 (5 bases). Per the germline V gene, CDR1 is LNHDA and CDR2 is SQIVND (reference sequence). This CDR3 is 13 amino acids long. With 4 bases removed from V and 4 bases from J, the gap between germline ends came to 9 bases. Written as DNA, the CDR3 is TGTGCCAGTAGTACTAGGGGCGCAGATACGCAGTATTTT. Amino acids: CASSTRGADTQYF.

The V and J genes are TRBV10-1 and TRBJ2-7; 9 bases fit TRBD1. Per germline, CDR1 WNHNN and CDR2 SYGVQD (reference sequence). The trim removed 4 bases at V and 5 bases at J, leaving 3 bases unmatched. The length of the CDR3 is 13 residues. This CDR3 is CASSGGTGNEQYF. CDR3 DNA: TGCGCCAGCAGTGGGGGGACAGGGAACGAGCAGTACTTC.

This clone has just a few counts. One junction end does not reproduce the germline sequence, and a read error may be involved. The chain combines TRBV6-4 with TRBJ1-2; TRBD1 matches 8 bases. There are 17 residues in the CDR3. Looked up from germline, CDR1 is MRHNA and CDR2 is SNTAGT. The CDR3 nucleotides are TGTGCCAGCAGTTACTCGCTCAGGGGGCGGTCAAACTATGGCTACACCTTC. This gives the protein CASSYSLRGRSNYGYTF.

V usage is TRBV29-1 and J usage is TRBJ2-7; tentatively, D is TRBD1 (6 bases). The V gene's germline CDR1 is SQVTM and CDR2 ANQGSEA. Trimming cost V 4 bases and J 1 base, with 17 bases left between them. The CDR3 sequence is 15 residues long. The CDR3 protein is CSVGGLRGPSYEQYF. In nucleotides, the CDR3 is TGCAGCGTTGGGGGCCTCAGGGGCCCTTCCTACGAGCAGTACTTC.

This sequence joins TRBV2 and TRBJ2-3; 16 bases match TRBD2. The junction had 11 bases not matched to a gene; V was cut back by 6 bases and J by 5 bases. Per the germline V gene, CDR1 is SNHLY and CDR2 is FYNNEI. This CDR3 region has 18 residues. Here the CDR3 DNA reads TGTGCCAGCAGGGGCCCGGGACTAGCGGGGGGGAGGGAAGATACGCAGTATTTT. Protein: CASRGPGLAGGREDTQYF.

The chain recombines TRBV10-2 with TRBJ1-4; the D is unclear. Per germline, CDR1 WSHSY and CDR2 SAAADI. Trimming removed 0 bases from V and 0 bases from J, with 14 bases in between. The length of the CDR3 is 18 residues. CDR3 sequence (DNA): TGCGCCAGCAGTGAGTCGATTTCGTCGAGTGCAACTAATGAAAAACTGTTTTTT. This codes for CASSESISSSATNEKLFF.

The sample holds a few counts of this clone. J is TRBJ2-7 and V is TRBV25-1, with TRBD1 matching 8 bases. V gave up 5 bases and J gave up 7 bases; unmatched junction bases: 4. Germline V gene lookup returns CDR1 MGHDK and CDR2 SYGVNS. The CDR3 sequence is 12 residues long. The CDR3 sequence is CASSLTGGEQYF. CDR3 DNA sequence: TGTGCCAGCAGTCTCACAGGGGGGGAGCAGTACTTC.

This chain connects TRBV19 to TRBJ1-1, with a possible D match to TRBD1 (5 bases). Trimming took 7 bases from V and 3 from J, leaving 12 bases between them. Germline CDR1 and CDR2: LNHDA and SQIVND (reference sequence). The CDR3 consists of 13 residues. CDR3 loop: CASTVGHDTEAFF. The DNA for the CDR3 is TGTGCCAGTACTGTGGGGCACGACACTGAAGCTTTCTTT.

The chain uses TRBV2 and TRBJ2-3; 9 bases are a match to TRBD2. This CDR3 comprises 16 residues. The germline V gene has CDR1 SNHLY and CDR2 FYNNEI. V was pared by 3 bases and J by 2 bases, with 6 bases of the junction left unmatched. The CDR3 nucleotides read TGTGCCAGCAGTGATCCCGCGGGGGGGACCACAGATACGCAGTATTTT. This encodes CASSDPAGGTTDTQYF.

Details on this clone: One base separates it from a far larger clone, so it is likely a read error. Other DNA sequences in the same sample also yield this CDR3. J is TRBJ2-3 and V is TRBV5-1; 7 bases align to TRBD2. The CDR3 has 15 residues. Germline-derived CDR1 and CDR2 are SGHRS and YFSETQ. Trimming cost V 4 bases and J 6 bases; bases outside gene matches: 11. Written as DNA, the CDR3 is TGCGCCAGCAGCCCAGCGGGACTCCAGGCCGATACGCAGTATTTT. Its protein product is CASSPAGLQADTQYF. Full variable domain (outside the CDR3, taken from reference TRBV5-1 and TRBJ2-3): KAGVTQTPRYLIKTRGQQVTLSCSPISGHRSVSWYQQTPGQGLQFLFEYFSETQRNKGNFPGRFSGRQFSNSRSEMNVSTLELGDSALYLCASSPAGLQADTQYFGPGTRLTVL.

CDR3 residues: CASSFSPGGGFNEKLFF. CDR3 bases: TGTGCCAGCAGCTTTAGCCCAGGGGGCGGTTTTAATGAAAAACTGTTTTTT. This sequence joins TRBV5-5 and TRBJ1-4, with 8 nucleotides matching TRBD1. V shed 2 bases and J 4 bases; nucleotides not matched to a gene: 10. The V gene's germline CDR1 is SGHKS and CDR2 YYEKEE (reference sequence). This CDR3 has 17 amino acids.

The chain links TRBV16 to TRBJ1-3; 8 bases are shared with TRBD1. The CDR3 has 14 residues. Germline CDR1 KGHSY, CDR2 FQNENV. The junction had 4 bases not matched to a gene; V was cut back by 5 bases and J by 4 bases. Written as DNA, the CDR3 is TGTGCCAGCAGCGAAGGACAGGGAGGAAACACCATATATTTT. This sequence encodes CASSEGQGGNTIYF.

This sequence joins TRBV5-1 and TRBJ1-4; TRBD1 aligns across 7 bases. Germline V gene lookup returns CDR1 SGHRS and CDR2 YFSETQ. Trimming removed 2 bases from V and 7 bases from J; junction bases left unmatched: 5. The CDR3 is made up of 14 amino acids. CDR3 amino acids: CASSFGQGGEKLFF. For the CDR3, the DNA is TGCGCCAGCAGCTTCGGGCAGGGGGGTGAAAAACTGTTTTTT.